The 18 T cell receptor beta chains below come from one sample, sequenced in a study of T cells after posttransplantation cyclophosphamide. Libraries were prepared by immunoSEQ multiplex PCR; TCRdb keeps only in-frame clonotypes and omits some of them. Of about 16,000 clones listed, roughly 94% are singletons. Cells defined as naive were viable CD3+CD4+ or CD3+CD8+ and CCR7+CD45RA+CD45RO-CD95-CD27+CD28+. Material: naive CD4+ T cells sorted from blood. Source of these receptors: a woman aged 45-65 years in good health and a related stem cell transplant donor.

This clone was seen once. The rearrangement links TRBV5-1 to TRBJ2-3; 9 positions match TRBD1. Germline lookup yields CDR1 SGHRS and CDR2 YFSETQ. Trimming at V came to 4 bases and at J to 4 bases, leaving 7 bases not matched to a gene. The CDR3 runs 15 residues. The CDR3 region is CASSHPRDRADTQYF. The CDR3 DNA follows: TGCGCCAGCAGCCACCCCCGGGACAGGGCAGATACGCAGTATTTT.

The count of this clone is one. The chain employs TRBV4-1 and TRBJ2-7; D not resolved. CDR1 and CDR2 (germline): MGHRA, YSYEKL. The CDR3 has 14 residues. The V end was cut by 4 bases, the J end by 2 bases, with 12 bases between. The CDR3 is CASSRSDYAYEQYF. DNA for the CDR3: TGCGCCAGCAGCCGTTCAGATTACGCCTACGAGCAGTACTTC.

The chain joins TRBV5-4 to TRBJ2-3, with TRBD2 matching over 8 bases. Germline trimming cut 1 base from V and 1 base from J; bases unmatched to any gene: 8. The length of the CDR3 is 17 residues. Per germline, CDR1 SGHNT and CDR2 YYREEE (reference sequence). The CDR3 DNA follows: TGTGCCAGCAGCTTGAAATCGGGAGGGCCGGGCACAGATACGCAGTATTTT. Its translation: CASSLKSGGPGTDTQYF.

The chain is built from TRBV28 and TRBJ2-7; 14 nucleotides line up with TRBD2. The CDR3 covers 16 residues. Germline CDR1 reads MDHEN; CDR2 reads SYDVKM. V was clipped by 7 bases and J by 2 bases; unmatched bases: 7. CDR3 sequence: CASKGLAGVRAYEQYF. The DNA for the CDR3 is TGTGCCAGCAAGGGACTAGCGGGAGTTCGGGCCTACGAGCAGTACTTC.

The chain joins TRBV19 to TRBJ2-7; maybe TRBD2 (7 bases). Germline CDR1 reads LNHDA; CDR2 reads SQIVND (reference sequence). V dropped 10 bases and J dropped 0 bases, with 16 bases sitting between them. The CDR3 is 14 residues long. The chain's CDR3 is CATEDRGASYEQYF. The CDR3 DNA is TGTGCCACCGAGGACCGGGGGGCCTCCTACGAGCAGTACTTC. The full variable domain, rest sourced from reference TRBV19 and TRBJ2-7, is DGGITQSPKYLFRKEGQNVTLSCEQNLNHDAMYWYRQDPGQGLRLIYYSQIVNDFQKGDIAEGYSVSREKKESFPLTVTSAQKNPTAFYLCATEDRGASYEQYFGPGTRLTVT.

This rearrangement joins TRBV18 to TRBJ1-3; TRBD1 matches at 9 bases. This CDR3 has 15 residues. Germline values: CDR1 KGHSH, CDR2 LQKENI. After removal of 6 bases from V and 4 bases from J, the junction contained 7 bases not matched to a gene. In DNA, the CDR3 is TGTGCCAGCTCTCCTCCGGGACAGGGAGGAAACACCATATATTTT. Protein: CASSPPGQGGNTIYF.

The chain uses TRBV6-6 and TRBJ1-3, with D tentatively TRBD1 (6 bases). The CDR3 covers 12 residues. V gave up 8 bases and J gave up 4 bases, with 9 bases separating them. Germline lookup yields CDR1 MNHNY and CDR2 SVGAGI (reference sequence). CDR3 sequence: CASHQGGNTIYF. The CDR3 region has the DNA TGTGCCAGCCATCAGGGGGGAAACACCATATATTTT.

J is TRBJ1-5 and V is TRBV18; D is unresolved. This CDR3 is 14 amino acids long. Germline lookup yields CDR1 KGHSH and CDR2 LQKENI. The ends were cut back, 2 bases at V and 3 bases at J, with 8 bases in the middle. CDR3 sequence reads: CASSPEVPNQPQHF. The CDR3 DNA follows: TGTGCCAGCTCACCAGAGGTCCCCAATCAGCCCCAGCATTTT. Combining the CDR3 with reference TRBV18 and TRBJ1-5 gives the whole variable domain NAGVMQNPRHLVRRRGQEARLRCSPMKGHSHVYWYRQLPEEGLKFMVYLQKENIIDESGMPKERFSAEFPKEGPSILRIQQVVRGDSAAYFCASSPEVPNQPQHFGDGTRLSIL.

V and J are TRBV2 and TRBJ2-1; TRBD2 agrees at 13 bases. The V gene's germline CDR1 is SNHLY and CDR2 FYNNEI. The V and J ends lost 6 bases and 4 bases, in that order; junction bases with no gene match: 6. This CDR3 is 16 amino acids long. The CDR3 here is CASRQTSGRLYNEQFF. The CDR3 nucleotides are TGTGCCAGCAGACAGACTAGCGGGAGGCTTTACAATGAGCAGTTCTTC.

This chain joins TRBV7-2 and TRBJ2-1, with TRBD2 identical over 12 bases. The V segment lost 4 bases and the J segment 6 bases; nucleotides outside the gene matches: 4. This CDR3 is 15 amino acids long. Germline CDR1 reads SGHTA; CDR2 reads FQGNSA. In nucleotides, the CDR3 is TGTGCCAGCAGCTCCCCTAGCGGGAGGGCCAATGAGCAGTTCTTC. It encodes CASSSPSGRANEQFF.

The chain carries TRBV7-3 and TRBJ2-1, with TRBD2 matching 11 bases. Looked up from germline, CDR1 is SGHTA and CDR2 is FQGTGA. The CDR3 has 16 residues. With V trimmed by 3 bases and J by 7 bases, 8 bases remained unmatched. The CDR3, as DNA: TGTGCCAGCAGCTTCTTCATTAGCGGGAGGGCAAATGAGCAGTTCTTC. Amino acids: CASSFFISGRANEQFF.

This clone was found once. This chain joins TRBV6-5 and TRBJ2-2; unclear D gene. The CDR3 spans 14 residues. V was shortened by 2 bases and J by 1 base, with 5 bases between the two germline ends. CDR1 is MNHEY and CDR2 is SVGAGI in the germline V gene. The DNA for the CDR3 is TGTGCCAGCAGTTACCACAGGAACACCGGGGAGCTGTTTTTT. This encodes CASSYHRNTGELFF.

The chain employs TRBV9 and TRBJ2-1, with 8 bases fitting TRBD1. Per the germline V gene, CDR1 is SGDLS and CDR2 is YYNGEE. Unmatched junction bases numbered 10, after V lost 3 bases and J lost 8 bases. The CDR3 runs to 15 residues. The CDR3 spells CASSASGQVVDEQFF. CDR3 in DNA: TGTGCCAGCAGCGCGTCGGGACAGGTAGTGGATGAGCAGTTCTTC. Complete variable domain (other parts from reference TRBV9 and TRBJ2-1): DSGVTQTPKHLITATGQRVTLRCSPRSGDLSVYWYQQSLDQGLQFLIQYYNGEERAKGNILERFSAQQFPDLHSELNLSSLELGDSALYFCASSASGQVVDEQFFGPGTRLTVL.

The CDR3 coding sequence is TGTGCCAGCAGTCCCGACGACAGGAGCGCCTACGAGCAGTACTTC. As protein: CASSPDDRSAYEQYF. The chain links TRBV6-5 to TRBJ2-7; perhaps TRBD1 as D (6 bases). The V gene lost 5 bases and the J gene lost 2 bases, with 16 bases spanning the gap. The germline V gene has CDR1 MNHEY and CDR2 SVGAGI. The CDR3 contains 15 residues.

The V gene is TRBV30, the J gene TRBJ1-2, with 8 bases lining up with TRBD1. CDR1 is GTSNPN, CDR2 SVGIG, per germline (reference sequence). This CDR3 comprises 12 residues. Unmatched junction bases numbered 7, after V lost 3 bases and J lost 10 bases. The CDR3 loop reads CAWRPGQGYYTF. CDR3 DNA: TGTGCCTGGAGACCCGGACAGGGATACTACACCTTC.

V gene TRBV25-1 combines with J gene TRBJ2-2; D remains ambiguous. V was trimmed by 6 bases and J by 5 bases, leaving 7 bases between them. CDR1 and CDR2 from the germline V gene are MGHDK and SYGVNS. This CDR3 contains 12 residues. CDR3 sequence: CASSPRTGELFF. For the CDR3, the DNA is TGTGCCAGCAGCCCTAGGACCGGGGAGCTGTTTTTT.

The chain carries TRBV25-1 and TRBJ2-3, with D unresolved. The germline V and J ends were trimmed by 0 bases and 6 bases, with 13 bases remaining between them. CDR1 is MGHDK, CDR2 SYGVNS, per germline. The CDR3 extends over 15 amino acids. This CDR3 is CASSEYRGRGDTQYF. The CDR3 DNA follows: TGTGCCAGCAGTGAATACCGCGGCAGAGGCGATACGCAGTATTTT.

This sequence joins TRBV20-1 and TRBJ1-2; TRBD1 might be the D (5 bases). The CDR3 is 11 residues long. Trimming took off 6 bases at V and 8 bases at J, with 13 bases between the two ends. Germline lookup yields CDR1 DFQATT and CDR2 SNEGSKA (reference sequence). The CDR3 is CSAIPPGGYTF. DNA of the CDR3: TGCAGTGCGATCCCACCAGGGGGCTACACCTTC.